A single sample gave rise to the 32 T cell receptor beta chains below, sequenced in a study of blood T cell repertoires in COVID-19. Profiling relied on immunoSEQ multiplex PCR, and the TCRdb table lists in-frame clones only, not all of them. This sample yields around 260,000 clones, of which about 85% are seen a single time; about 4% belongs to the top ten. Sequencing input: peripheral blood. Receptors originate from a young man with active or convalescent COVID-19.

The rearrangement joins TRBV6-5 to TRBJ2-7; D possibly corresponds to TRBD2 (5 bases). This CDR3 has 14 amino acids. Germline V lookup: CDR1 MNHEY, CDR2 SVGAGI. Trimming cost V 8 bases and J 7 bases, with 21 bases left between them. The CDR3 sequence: CASFSPAPSTEQYF. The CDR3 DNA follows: TGTGCCAGCTTCAGCCCTGCACCTAGCACGGAGCAGTACTTC.

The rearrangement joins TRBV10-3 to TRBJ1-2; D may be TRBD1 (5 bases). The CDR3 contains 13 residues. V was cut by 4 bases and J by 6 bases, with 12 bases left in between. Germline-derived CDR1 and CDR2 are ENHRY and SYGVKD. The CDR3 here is CAISAAGGDGYTF. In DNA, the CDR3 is TGTGCCATCAGTGCGGCGGGGGGGGATGGCTACACCTTC.

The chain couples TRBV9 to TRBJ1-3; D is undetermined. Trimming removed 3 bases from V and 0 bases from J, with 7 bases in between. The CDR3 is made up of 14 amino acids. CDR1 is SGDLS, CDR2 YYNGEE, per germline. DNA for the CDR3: TGTGCCAGCAGCGGGAGTCCCTCTGGAAACACCATATATTTT. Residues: CASSGSPSGNTIYF. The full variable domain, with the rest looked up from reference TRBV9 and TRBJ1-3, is DSGVTQTPKHLITATGQRVTLRCSPRSGDLSVYWYQQSLDQGLQFLIQYYNGEERAKGNILERFSAQQFPDLHSELNLSSLELGDSALYFCASSGSPSGNTIYFGEGSWLTVV.

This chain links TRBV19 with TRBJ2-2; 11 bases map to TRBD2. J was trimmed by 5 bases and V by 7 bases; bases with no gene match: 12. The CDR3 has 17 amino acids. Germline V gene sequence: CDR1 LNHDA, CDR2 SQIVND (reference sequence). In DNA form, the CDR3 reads TGTGCCAGTACTCCTCTGACTAGCGGGAAAGTTACCGGGGAGCTGTTTTTT. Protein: CASTPLTSGKVTGELFF.

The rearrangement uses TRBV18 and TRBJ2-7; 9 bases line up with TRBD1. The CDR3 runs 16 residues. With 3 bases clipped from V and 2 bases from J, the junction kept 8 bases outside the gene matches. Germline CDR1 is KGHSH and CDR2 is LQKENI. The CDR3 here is CASSPSPGQGAYEQYF. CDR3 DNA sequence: TGTGCCAGCTCACCGTCACCGGGACAGGGCGCCTACGAGCAGTACTTC.

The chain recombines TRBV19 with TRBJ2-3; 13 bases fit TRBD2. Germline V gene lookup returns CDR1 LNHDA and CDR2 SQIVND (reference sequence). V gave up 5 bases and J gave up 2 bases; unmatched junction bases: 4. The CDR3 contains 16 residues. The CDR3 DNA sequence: TGTGCCAGTAGTTTGGGACTAGCGGGGCCCACAGATACGCAGTATTTT. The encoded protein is CASSLGLAGPTDTQYF.

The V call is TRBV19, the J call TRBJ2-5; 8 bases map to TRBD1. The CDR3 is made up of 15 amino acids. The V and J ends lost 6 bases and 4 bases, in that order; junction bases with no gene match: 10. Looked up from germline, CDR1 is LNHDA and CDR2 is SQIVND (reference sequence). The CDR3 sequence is CASRSVGTGGETQYF. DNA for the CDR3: TGTGCCAGTAGATCGGTAGGGACAGGAGGAGAGACCCAGTACTTC.

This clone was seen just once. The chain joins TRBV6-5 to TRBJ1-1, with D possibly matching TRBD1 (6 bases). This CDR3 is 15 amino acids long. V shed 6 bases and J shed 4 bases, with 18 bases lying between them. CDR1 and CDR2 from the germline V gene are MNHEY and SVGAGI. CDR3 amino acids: CASSNMFRGLTEAFF. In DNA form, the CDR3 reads TGTGCCAGCAGCAACATGTTCAGGGGCCTCACTGAAGCTTTCTTT.

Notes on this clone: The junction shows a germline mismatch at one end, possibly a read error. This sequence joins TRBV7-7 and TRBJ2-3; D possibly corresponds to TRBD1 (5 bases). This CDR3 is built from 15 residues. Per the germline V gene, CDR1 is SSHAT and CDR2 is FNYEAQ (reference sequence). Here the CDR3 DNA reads TGTGCTAGCAGCCTAAGGGGCGGCGGCACAGATACGCAGTATTTT. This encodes CASSLRGGGTDTQYF.

For the CDR3, the DNA is TGTGCCAGTCAACCGGGACTAGCCCCAGATACGCAGTATTTT. It yields the protein CASQPGLAPDTQYF. The gene calls are TRBV19 and TRBJ2-3; TRBD2 matches at 9 bases. The germline V gene encodes CDR1 LNHDA and CDR2 SQIVND (reference sequence). This CDR3 contains 14 residues. V lost 8 bases and J lost 4; bases outside the gene matches: 7.

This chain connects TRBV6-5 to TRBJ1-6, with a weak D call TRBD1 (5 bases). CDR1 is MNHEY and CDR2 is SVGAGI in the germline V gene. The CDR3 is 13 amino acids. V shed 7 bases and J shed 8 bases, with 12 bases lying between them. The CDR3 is CASNRQFDSPLHF. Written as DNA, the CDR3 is TGTGCCAGCAACAGACAGTTTGATTCACCCCTCCACTTT.

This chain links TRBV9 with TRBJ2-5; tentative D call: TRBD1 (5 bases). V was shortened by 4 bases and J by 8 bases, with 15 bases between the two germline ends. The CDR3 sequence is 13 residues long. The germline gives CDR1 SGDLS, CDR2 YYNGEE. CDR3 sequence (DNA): TGTGCCAGCAGCCCCAGGGTTCTCAGTACCCAGTACTTC. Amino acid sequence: CASSPRVLSTQYF.

The CDR3 sequence is CASSFSVDRGEETQYF. As DNA, the CDR3 is TGTGCCAGCAGCTTTAGTGTGGACAGGGGCGAGGAGACCCAGTACTTC. V gene TRBV5-4 combines with J gene TRBJ2-5, with TRBD1 matching 9 bases. Unmatched junction bases numbered 10, after V lost 2 bases and J lost 5 bases. CDR1 and CDR2 from the germline V gene are SGHNT and YYREEE (reference sequence). The length of the CDR3 is 16 residues.

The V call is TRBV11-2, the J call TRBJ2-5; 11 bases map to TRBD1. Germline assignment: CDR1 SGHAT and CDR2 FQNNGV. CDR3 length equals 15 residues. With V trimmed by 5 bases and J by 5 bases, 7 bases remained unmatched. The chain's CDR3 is CASSPRTGGWETQYF. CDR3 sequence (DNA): TGTGCCAGCAGCCCCCGGACAGGGGGCTGGGAGACCCAGTACTTC.

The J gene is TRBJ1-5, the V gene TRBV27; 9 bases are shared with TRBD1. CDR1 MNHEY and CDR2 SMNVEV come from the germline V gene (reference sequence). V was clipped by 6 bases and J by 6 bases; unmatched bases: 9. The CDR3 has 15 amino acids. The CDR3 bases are TGTGCCAGCAGACCCGGGACAGGGAACCGTCAGCCCCAGCATTTT. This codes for CASRPGTGNRQPQHF.

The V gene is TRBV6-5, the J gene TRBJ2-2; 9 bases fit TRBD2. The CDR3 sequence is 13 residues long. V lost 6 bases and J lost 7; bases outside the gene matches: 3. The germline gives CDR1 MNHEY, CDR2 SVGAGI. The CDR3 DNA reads TGTGCCAGCAGAGGCGGGGGGGTCGGGGAGCTGTTTTTT. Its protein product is CASRGGGVGELFF.

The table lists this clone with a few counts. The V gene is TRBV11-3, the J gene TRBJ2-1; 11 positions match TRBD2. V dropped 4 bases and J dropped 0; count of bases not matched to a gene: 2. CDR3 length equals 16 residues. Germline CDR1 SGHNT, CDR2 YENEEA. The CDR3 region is CASSWGLADSYNEQFF. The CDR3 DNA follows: TGTGCCAGCAGCTGGGGACTAGCGGACTCCTACAATGAGCAGTTCTTC.

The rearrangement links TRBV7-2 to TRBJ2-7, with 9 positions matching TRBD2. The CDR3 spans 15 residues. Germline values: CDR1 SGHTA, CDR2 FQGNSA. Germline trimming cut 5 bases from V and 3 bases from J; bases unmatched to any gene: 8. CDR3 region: CASSRLAARYYEQYF. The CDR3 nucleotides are TGTGCCAGCAGCAGACTAGCGGCACGCTACTACGAGCAGTACTTC.

The CDR3 here is CASSAHINRDISSPLHF. In DNA, the CDR3 is TGTGCCAGCAGCGCTCATATCAACCGGGACATAAGTTCACCCCTCCACTTT. The rearrangement joins TRBV9 to TRBJ1-6; possible D gene TRBD1, 6 bases. This CDR3 has 17 residues. The V end was cut by 3 bases, the J end by 9 bases, with 22 bases between. The germline CDR1 and CDR2 sequences are SGDLS and YYNGEE.

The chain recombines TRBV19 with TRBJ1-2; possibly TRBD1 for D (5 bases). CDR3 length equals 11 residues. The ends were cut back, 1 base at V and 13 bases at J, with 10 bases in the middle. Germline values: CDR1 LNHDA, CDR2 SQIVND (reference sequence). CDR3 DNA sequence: TGTGCCAGTAGTATAGGCAGGGTGCGCACCTTC. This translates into CASSIGRVRTF.

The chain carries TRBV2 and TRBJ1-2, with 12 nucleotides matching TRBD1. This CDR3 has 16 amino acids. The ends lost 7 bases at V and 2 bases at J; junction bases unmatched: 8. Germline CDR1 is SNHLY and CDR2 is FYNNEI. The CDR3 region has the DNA TGTGCCAGCAATTCTCCGGGACAGGGGGCAAACTATGGCTACACCTTC. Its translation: CASNSPGQGANYGYTF.

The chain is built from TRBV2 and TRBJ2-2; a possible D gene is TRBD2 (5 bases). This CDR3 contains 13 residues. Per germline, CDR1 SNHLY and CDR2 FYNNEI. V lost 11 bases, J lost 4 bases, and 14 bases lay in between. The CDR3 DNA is TGTGCCGGGTCGAGGGAGATCACCGGGGAGCTGTTTTTT. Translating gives CAGSREITGELFF.

CDR3: CASRQQGGQYF. DNA for the CDR3: TGTGCCAGCAGGCAACAAGGAGGGCAGTACTTC. The V gene is TRBV12-3 or TRBV12-4, the J gene TRBJ2-7; D possibly corresponds to TRBD2 (5 bases). CDR3 size: 11 residues. V dropped 6 bases and J dropped 9 bases, with 12 bases sitting between them.

The DNA of the CDR3 is TGTGCCAGCAGTTACTCGAGGCTAGCGGCACAGTACTTC. Encoded protein: CASSYSRLAAQYF. This chain uses TRBV6-5 with TRBJ2-5; 7 bases are shared with TRBD2. This CDR3 has 13 amino acids. CDR1 is MNHEY and CDR2 is SVGAGI in the germline V gene. Unmatched junction bases numbered 6, after V lost 0 bases and J lost 11 bases.

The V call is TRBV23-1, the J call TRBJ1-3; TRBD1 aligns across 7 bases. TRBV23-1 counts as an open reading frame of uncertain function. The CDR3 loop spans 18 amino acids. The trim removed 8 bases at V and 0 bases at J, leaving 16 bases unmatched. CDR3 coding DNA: TGCGCCAGCCCTACTTTCCGTGGGACAGACTCCTCTGGAAACACCATATATTTT. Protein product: CASPTFRGTDSSGNTIYF.

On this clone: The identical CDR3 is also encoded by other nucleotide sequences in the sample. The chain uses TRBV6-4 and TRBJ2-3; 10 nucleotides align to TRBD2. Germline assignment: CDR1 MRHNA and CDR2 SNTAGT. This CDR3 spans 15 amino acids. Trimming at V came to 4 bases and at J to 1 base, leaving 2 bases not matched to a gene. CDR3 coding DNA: TGTGCCAGCAGTGCTACTAGCGGGGGCACAGATACGCAGTATTTT. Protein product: CASSATSGGTDTQYF.

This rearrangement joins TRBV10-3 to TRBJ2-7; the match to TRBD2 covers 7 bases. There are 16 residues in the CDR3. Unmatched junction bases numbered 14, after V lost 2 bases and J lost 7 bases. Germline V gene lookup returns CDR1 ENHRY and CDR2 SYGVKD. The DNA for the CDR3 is TGTGCCATCAGTGAGGGACTGGGGGGAGGGGTGTATGAGCAGTACTTC. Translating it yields CAISEGLGGGVYEQYF.

CDR3 sequence: CASSGREAGRSGETQYF. CDR3 in DNA: TGTGCCAGCAGTGGGCGGGAGGCAGGGAGGTCGGGAGAGACCCAGTACTTC. V gene TRBV2 combines with J gene TRBJ2-5; TRBD2 matches at 8 bases. Germline values: CDR1 SNHLY, CDR2 FYNNEI. Trimming cost V 4 bases and J 4 bases; bases outside gene matches: 14. The CDR3 loop spans 17 amino acids.

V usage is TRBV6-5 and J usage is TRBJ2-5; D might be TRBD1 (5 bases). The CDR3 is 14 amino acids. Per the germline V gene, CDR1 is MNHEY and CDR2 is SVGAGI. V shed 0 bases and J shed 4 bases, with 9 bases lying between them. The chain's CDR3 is CASSYSIRGETQYF. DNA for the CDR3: TGTGCCAGCAGTTACTCGATTAGGGGAGAGACCCAGTACTTC.

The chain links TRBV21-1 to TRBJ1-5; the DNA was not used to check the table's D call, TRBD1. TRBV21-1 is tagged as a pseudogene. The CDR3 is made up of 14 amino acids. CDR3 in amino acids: CASSRDRGHQPQHF. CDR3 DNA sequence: TGTGCCAGCAGCAGGGACAGGGGGCATCAGCCCCAGCATTTT.

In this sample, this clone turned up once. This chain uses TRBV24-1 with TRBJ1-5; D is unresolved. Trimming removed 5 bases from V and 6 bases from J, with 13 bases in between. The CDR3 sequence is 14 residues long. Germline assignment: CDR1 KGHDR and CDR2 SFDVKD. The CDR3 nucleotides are TGTGCCACCAGTGGAGCTAGTGGGAGTCAGCCCCAGCATTTT. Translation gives CATSGASGSQPQHF.

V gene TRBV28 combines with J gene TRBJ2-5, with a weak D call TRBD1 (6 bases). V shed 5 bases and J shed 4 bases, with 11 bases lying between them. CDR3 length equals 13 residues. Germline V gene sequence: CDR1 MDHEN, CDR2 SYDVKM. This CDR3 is CASSIGGSETQYF. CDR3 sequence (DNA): TGTGCCAGCAGTATAGGGGGATCAGAGACCCAGTACTTC.